The sequence of this T cell receptor beta chain was determined in a study of T cell responses to AZD1222 COVID-19 vaccine. Study-level findings and limits: Reports say nearly half of spike-specific TCRs go after unmutated variant regions.

This clone has more than one count but fewer than ten. Its antigen remains unknown. Profiling relied on immunoSEQ multiplex PCR, and the TCRdb table lists in-frame clones only, not all of them. The sample comprises about 180,000 clones, approximately 86% of which are singletons, and 2% to 3% rests with the top ten. V lost 1 base to trimming and J lost 6 bases; unmatched junction nucleotides: 5. This CDR3 contains 15 residues. Looked up from germline, CDR1 is LGHNT and CDR2 is FRNRAP. Sequenced here: peripheral blood, sampled on day 0 of AZD1222 vaccination. This chain uses TRBV12-5 with TRBJ2-1; 8 bases line up with TRBD1. The receptor's source is an adult in good health. In DNA, the CDR3 is TGTGCTAGTGGTTTGGGGACAGGGAGCTTCAATGAGCAGTTCTTC. It yields the protein CASGLGTGSFNEQFF.